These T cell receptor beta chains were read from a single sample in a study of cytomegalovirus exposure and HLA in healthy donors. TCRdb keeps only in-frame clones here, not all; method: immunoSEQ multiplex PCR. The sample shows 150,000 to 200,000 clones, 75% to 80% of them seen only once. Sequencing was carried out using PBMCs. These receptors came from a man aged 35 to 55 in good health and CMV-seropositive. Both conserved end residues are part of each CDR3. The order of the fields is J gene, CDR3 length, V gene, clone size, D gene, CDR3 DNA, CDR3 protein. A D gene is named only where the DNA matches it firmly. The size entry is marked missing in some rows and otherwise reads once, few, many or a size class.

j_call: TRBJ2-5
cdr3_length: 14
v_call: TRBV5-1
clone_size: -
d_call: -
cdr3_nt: TGCGCCAGCTCCCGGGGGACCCTGCAAGAGACCCAGTACTTC
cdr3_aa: CASSRGTLQETQYF

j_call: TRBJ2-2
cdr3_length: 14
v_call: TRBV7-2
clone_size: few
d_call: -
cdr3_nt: TGTGCCAGCAGCTTAGCGAGGAACACCGGGGAGCTGTTTTTT
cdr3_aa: CASSLARNTGELFF

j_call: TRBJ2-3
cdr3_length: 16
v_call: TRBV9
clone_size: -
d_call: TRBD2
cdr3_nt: TGTGCCAGCAGCGTTGGTGCGGGAGGGCCAGGAGATACGCAGTATTTT
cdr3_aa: CASSVGAGGPGDTQYF

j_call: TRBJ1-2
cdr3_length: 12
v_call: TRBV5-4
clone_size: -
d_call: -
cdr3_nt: TGTGCCAGCAGCTTGGGTGCGTATGGCTACACCTTC
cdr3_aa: CASSLGAYGYTF

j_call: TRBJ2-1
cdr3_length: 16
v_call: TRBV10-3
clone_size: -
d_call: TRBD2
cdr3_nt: TGTGCCATCAGTGAGTCGATCACTAGCGGGCTTTATGAGCAGTTCTTC
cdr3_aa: CAISESITSGLYEQFF

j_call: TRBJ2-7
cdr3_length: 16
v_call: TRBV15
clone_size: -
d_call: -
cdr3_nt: TGTGCCACCAGCAGAGATCGGAGACTAGACCTCGGCGAGCAGTACTTC
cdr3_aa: CATSRDRRLDLGEQYF

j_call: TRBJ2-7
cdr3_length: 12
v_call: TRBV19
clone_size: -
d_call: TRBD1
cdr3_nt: TGTGCCAGTCGGACAGGGCAGTACGAGCAGTACTTC
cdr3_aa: CASRTGQYEQYF

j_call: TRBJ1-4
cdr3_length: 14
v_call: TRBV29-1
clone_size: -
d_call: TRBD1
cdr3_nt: TGCAGCGTTTTTCCAGGGGGCCTCGGTGAAAAACTGTTTTTT
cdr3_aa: CSVFPGGLGEKLFF

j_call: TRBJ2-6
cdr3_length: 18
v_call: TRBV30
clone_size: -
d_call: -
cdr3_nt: TGTGCCTGGAGTCCCGACTCTGGATTTGGCTCTGGGGCCAACGTCCTGACTTTC
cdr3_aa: CAWSPDSGFGSGANVLTF

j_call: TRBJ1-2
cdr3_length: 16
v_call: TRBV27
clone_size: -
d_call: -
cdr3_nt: TGTGCCAGCAGTTTATCGGCGGGGATAGTTAACTATGGCTACACCTTC
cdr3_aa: CASSLSAGIVNYGYTF